The 14 T cell receptor beta chains presented below share a single source sample, sequenced in a study of identical twins. From the 5' RACE reads, TCRdb called clonotypes with MiXCR, one entry per CDR3 protein. Of some 900,000 distinct CDR3 sequences detected, 9% to 15% appear once; the ten largest clones hold about 1.6%. The same data also contributed to another study, on yellow fever vaccine responses in identical twins.

The sequencing sample was made of PBMCs. The receptors originated from a woman aged 18 to 35 in good health.

This clonotype was recorded a few times. The genes are TRBV2 and TRBJ2-3, with unresolved D. The CDR3 is 16 residues long. The V and J ends lost 2 bases and 6 bases respectively, with 18 bases between them. Germline CDR1 is SNHLY and CDR2 is FYNNEI. This CDR3 is CASSEFAAGVWDTQYF. In nucleotides, the CDR3 is TGTGCCAGCAGTGAATTTGCGGCTGGGGTTTGGGATACGCAGTATTTT.

This chain joins TRBV25-1 and TRBJ1-4; D may be TRBD1 (5 bases). Trimming stripped 3 bases from V and 3 bases from J, with 8 bases between. The germline CDR1 and CDR2 sequences are MGHDK and SYGVNS. The CDR3 has 14 amino acids. The CDR3 bases are TGTGCCAGCAGTGAGGCGGGGGCTAATGAAAAACTGTTTTTT. It codes for CASSEAGANEKLFF.

This clonotype was picked up a small number of times. V and J are TRBV18 and TRBJ2-1, with D perhaps matching TRBD2 (6 bases). Germline values: CDR1 KGHSH, CDR2 LQKENI. The CDR3 runs 16 residues. V was cut by 3 bases and J by 9 bases, with 21 bases left in between. The CDR3 nucleotides are TGTGCCAGCTCACCCCCTACGCGGGGCGTTTTGGTTGAGCAGTTCTTC. Translating it yields CASSPPTRGVLVEQFF. The entire variable domain, with the rest obtained from reference TRBV18 and TRBJ2-1, is as follows: NAGVMQNPRHLVRRRGQEARLRCSPMKGHSHVYWYRQLPEEGLKFMVYLQKENIIDESGMPKERFSAEFPKEGPSILRIQQVVRGDSAAYFCASSPPTRGVLVEQFFGPGTRLTVL.

This clonotype was picked up a small number of times. The chain has TRBV27 and TRBJ2-2; the match to TRBD2 covers 8 bases. V lost 0 bases, J lost 6 bases, and 15 bases stayed unmatched. Germline CDR1 is MNHEY and CDR2 is SMNVEV (reference sequence). The CDR3 loop spans 19 amino acids. CDR3 protein: CASSLSRVAGLKRPGELFF. The CDR3 DNA sequence: TGTGCCAGCAGTTTATCGAGGGTAGCGGGACTTAAACGGCCCGGGGAGCTGTTTTTT.

This chain links TRBV6-2 or TRBV6-3 with TRBJ2-1, with D perhaps matching TRBD1 (6 bases). This CDR3 has 15 amino acids. V was trimmed by 7 bases and J by 2 bases, leaving 15 bases between them. Germline-derived CDR1 and CDR2 are MNHEY and SVGEGT. The CDR3 DNA is TGTGCCAGCACTCGTCCGGGACATGCCTACAATGAGCAGTTCTTC. It codes for CASTRPGHAYNEQFF.

This clonotype was detected a few times. The rearrangement uses TRBV6-1 and TRBJ1-6; 8 bases agree with TRBD1. The CDR3 is 13 amino acids. The V gene's germline CDR1 is MNHNS and CDR2 SASEGT. V shed 10 bases and J 7 bases; nucleotides not matched to a gene: 6. Here the CDR3 reads CATTDRGNSPLHF. CDR3 nucleotides: TGTGCCACGACCGACAGGGGAAATTCACCCCTCCACTTT.

V usage is TRBV25-1 and J usage is TRBJ1-1; a weak D match, TRBD1 (5 bases). This CDR3 comprises 15 residues. Germline-derived CDR1 and CDR2 are MGHDK and SYGVNS. Trimming removed 5 bases at V and 1 base at J, with 14 bases between. CDR3 nucleotide sequence: TGTGCCAGCAGTCCCACCTTAGGGGAGAACACTGAAGCTTTCTTT. Protein sequence: CASSPTLGENTEAFF.

The chain employs TRBV15 and TRBJ1-2; 8 bases map to TRBD1. The V and J ends lost 2 bases and 5 bases, in that order; junction bases with no gene match: 4. This CDR3 region has 14 residues. The germline gives CDR1 LNHNV, CDR2 YYDKDF (reference sequence). CDR3 sequence reads: CATSRRTGNYGYTF. The CDR3 DNA follows: TGTGCCACCAGCAGACGGACAGGGAATTATGGCTACACCTTC.

This clonotype was observed a handful of times. The chain uses TRBV27 and TRBJ2-7; 7 nucleotides match TRBD1. The V gene end was trimmed by 5 bases and the J gene end by 9 bases; junction bases not matched to a gene: 13. CDR1 MNHEY and CDR2 SMNVEV come from the germline V gene (reference sequence). The CDR3 loop spans 14 amino acids. CDR3 protein: CASSIRDSGIGQYF. Here the CDR3 DNA reads TGTGCCAGCAGTATCCGGGACAGCGGAATAGGGCAGTACTTC.

This rearrangement joins TRBV29-1 to TRBJ1-1; TRBD1 matches 12 bases. Germline V gives CDR1 SQVTM, CDR2 ANQGSEA. J gave up 6 bases and V 3 bases, and 2 bases lay outside the gene matches. The length of the CDR3 is 13 residues. CDR3 region: CSVDRDRGPEAFF. The CDR3 nucleotides are TGCAGCGTTGACCGGGACAGGGGGCCTGAAGCTTTCTTT.

The chain carries TRBV6-4 and TRBJ2-1; 7 nucleotides align to TRBD2. Per the germline V gene, CDR1 is MRHNA and CDR2 is SNTAGT. This CDR3 comprises 15 residues. After removal of 0 bases from V and 8 bases from J, the junction contained 7 bases not matched to a gene. The CDR3 reads CASSDSGGTTHEQFF. CDR3 DNA sequence: TGTGCCAGCAGTGACTCGGGGGGGACTACCCATGAGCAGTTCTTC.

The V and J genes are TRBV11-2 and TRBJ2-1; D is possibly TRBD1 (5 bases). V was cut by 3 bases and J by 9 bases, with 9 bases left in between. CDR3 length: 12 residues. Looked up from germline, CDR1 is SGHAT and CDR2 is FQNNGV. DNA for the CDR3: TGTGCCAGCAGCTTGGGGCCCCTTGAGCAGTTCTTC. Protein sequence: CASSLGPLEQFF. The full variable domain, its missing parts supplied by reference TRBV11-2 and TRBJ2-1, is EAGVAQSPRYKIIEKRQSVAFWCNPISGHATLYWYQQILGQGPKLLIQFQNNGVVDDSQLPKDRFSAERLKGVDSTLKIQPAKLEDSAVYLCASSLGPLEQFFGPGTRLTVL.

This clonotype was observed a handful of times. The rearrangement links TRBV20-1 to TRBJ1-2, with TRBD1 matching over 8 bases. Germline V CDR1 and CDR2: DFQATT, SNEGSKA (reference sequence). The V segment lost 0 bases and the J segment 6 bases; nucleotides outside the gene matches: 6. The CDR3 totals 14 residues. The CDR3 reads CSAREGQVMDGYTF. As DNA, the CDR3 is TGCAGTGCTAGAGAGGGACAGGTCATGGATGGCTACACCTTC.

This rearrangement joins TRBV10-3 to TRBJ2-7; 9 bases are shared with TRBD1. Germline trimming cut 6 bases from V and 3 bases from J; bases unmatched to any gene: 3. Germline V gives CDR1 ENHRY, CDR2 SYGVKD. This CDR3 is built from 13 residues. This CDR3 reads CAISQGQGYEQYF. The CDR3 region has the DNA TGTGCCATCAGCCAGGGACAGGGCTACGAGCAGTACTTC.